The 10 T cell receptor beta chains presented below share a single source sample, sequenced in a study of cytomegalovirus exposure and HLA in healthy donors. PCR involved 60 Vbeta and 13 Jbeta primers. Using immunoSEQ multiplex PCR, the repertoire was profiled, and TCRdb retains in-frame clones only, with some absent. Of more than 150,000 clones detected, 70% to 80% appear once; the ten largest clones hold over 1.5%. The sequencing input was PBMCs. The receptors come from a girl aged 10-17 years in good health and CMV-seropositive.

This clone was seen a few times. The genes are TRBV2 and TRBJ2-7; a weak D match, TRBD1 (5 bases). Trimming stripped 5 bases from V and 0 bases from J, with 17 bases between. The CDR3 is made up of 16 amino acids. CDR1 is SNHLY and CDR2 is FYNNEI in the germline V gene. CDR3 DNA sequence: TGTGCCAGCAGTCCCGTACAGGAAAGGAGCTCCTACGAGCAGTACTTC. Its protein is CASSPVQERSSYEQYF.

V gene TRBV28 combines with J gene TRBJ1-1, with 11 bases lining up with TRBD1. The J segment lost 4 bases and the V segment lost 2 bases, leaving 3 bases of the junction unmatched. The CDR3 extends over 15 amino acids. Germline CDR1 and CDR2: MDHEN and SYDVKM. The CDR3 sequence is CASSLAGQGGTEAFF. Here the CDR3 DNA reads TGTGCCAGCAGTTTAGCGGGACAGGGGGGCACTGAAGCTTTCTTT.

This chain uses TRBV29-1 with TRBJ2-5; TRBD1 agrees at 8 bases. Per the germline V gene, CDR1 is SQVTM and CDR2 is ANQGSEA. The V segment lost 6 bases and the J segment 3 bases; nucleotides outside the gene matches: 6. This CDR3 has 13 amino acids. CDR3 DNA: TGCAGCGTAGTAAAGGACAGGGAAGAGACCCAGTACTTC. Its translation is CSVVKDREETQYF.

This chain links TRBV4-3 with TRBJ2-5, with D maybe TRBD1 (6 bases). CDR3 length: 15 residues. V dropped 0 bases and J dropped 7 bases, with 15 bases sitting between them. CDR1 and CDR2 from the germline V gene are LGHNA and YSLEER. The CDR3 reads CASSQDVGGVRTQYF. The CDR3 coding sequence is TGCGCCAGCAGCCAAGATGTAGGGGGAGTCAGGACCCAGTACTTC.

The CDR3 reads CASSLAFRDTGELFF. The CDR3 region has the DNA TGTGCCAGCAGCTTGGCCTTTCGAGACACCGGGGAGCTGTTTTTT. The rearrangement links TRBV5-5 to TRBJ2-2; D is undetermined. V was clipped by 0 bases and J by 3 bases, with 9 bases between them. Germline-derived CDR1 and CDR2 are SGHKS and YYEKEE (reference sequence). This CDR3 spans 15 amino acids. The full variable domain, its missing parts supplied by reference TRBV5-5 and TRBJ2-2, is DAGVTQSPTHLIKTRGQQVTLRCSPISGHKSVSWYQQVLGQGPQFIFQYYEKEERGRGNFPDRFSARQFPNYSSELNVNALLLGDSALYLCASSLAFRDTGELFFGEGSRLTVL.

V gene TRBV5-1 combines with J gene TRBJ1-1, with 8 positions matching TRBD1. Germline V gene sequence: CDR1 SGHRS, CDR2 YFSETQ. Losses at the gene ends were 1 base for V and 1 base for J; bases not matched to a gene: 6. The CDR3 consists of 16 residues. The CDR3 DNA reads TGCGCCAGCAGCTTGTCCCAGGGGGCAAGGAACACTGAAGCTTTCTTT. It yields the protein CASSLSQGARNTEAFF.

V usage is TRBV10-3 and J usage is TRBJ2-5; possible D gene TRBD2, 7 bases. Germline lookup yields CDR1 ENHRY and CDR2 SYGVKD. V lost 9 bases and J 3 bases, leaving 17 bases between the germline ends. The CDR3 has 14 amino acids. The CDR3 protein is CAISTGGPKETQYF. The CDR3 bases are TGTGCCATTTCCACGGGGGGCCCTAAAGAGACCCAGTACTTC.

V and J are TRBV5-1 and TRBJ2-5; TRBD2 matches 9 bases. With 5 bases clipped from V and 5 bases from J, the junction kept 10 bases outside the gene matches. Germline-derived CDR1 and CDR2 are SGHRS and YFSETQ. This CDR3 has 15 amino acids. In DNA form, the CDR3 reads TGCGCCAGCAGGGTTGGCGGGGGGGGCCCCGAGACCCAGTACTTC. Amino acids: CASRVGGGGPETQYF.

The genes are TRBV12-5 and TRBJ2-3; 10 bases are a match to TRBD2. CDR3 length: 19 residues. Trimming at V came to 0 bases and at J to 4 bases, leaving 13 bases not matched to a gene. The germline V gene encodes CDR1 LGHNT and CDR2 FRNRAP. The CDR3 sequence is CASGLVRTSGGSSADTQYF. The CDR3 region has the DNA TGTGCTAGTGGTTTGGTCCGGACTAGCGGAGGGTCTAGCGCAGATACGCAGTATTTT. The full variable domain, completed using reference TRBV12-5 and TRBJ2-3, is DARVTQTPRHKVTEMGQEVTMRCQPILGHNTVFWYRQTMMQGLELLAYFRNRAPLDDSGMPKDRFSAEMPDATLATLKIQPSEPRDSAVYFCASGLVRTSGGSSADTQYFGPGTRLTVL.

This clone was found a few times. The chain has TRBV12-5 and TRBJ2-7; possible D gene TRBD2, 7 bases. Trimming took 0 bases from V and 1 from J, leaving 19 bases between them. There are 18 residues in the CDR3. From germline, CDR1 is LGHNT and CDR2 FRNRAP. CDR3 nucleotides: TGTGCTAGTGGTTTGGTACCGAAGGGGGGGCAGGCATCCTACGAGCAGTACTTC. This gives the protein CASGLVPKGGQASYEQYF.